This TCR beta chain was identified during a study of blood T cell repertoires in COVID-19. Self-reported history from a screening survey and questionnaire set each donor's cohort. The method was immunoSEQ multiplex PCR; TCRdb's version includes in-frame clones alone and lacks a portion of them. The data hold 200,000 to 250,000 clones, with approximately 89% observed a single time. Germline lookup yields CDR1 SGHAT and CDR2 FQNNGV. The junction had 11 bases not matched to a gene; V was cut back by 6 bases and J by 6 bases. The CDR3 is made up of 15 amino acids. The receptor comes from a woman aged 25 to 39 who had been exposed to COVID-19. The chain is built from TRBV11-2 and TRBJ1-2; 9 nucleotides agree with TRBD1. Sequenced input: PBMCs or T cells enriched from blood (not recorded which). This CDR3 is CASSGRDREGDGYTF. In DNA, the CDR3 is TGTGCCAGCAGTGGCCGGGACAGGGAAGGGGATGGCTACACCTTC.